This is a list of T cell receptor beta chains from one sample in a study of OX40 agonist ivuxolimab in advanced cancers. Measured with immunoSEQ multiplex PCR; TCRdb has only the in-frame clones, and not every one. This table holds more than 65,000 clones, nearly 90% found once. The source material was CD4+ or CD8+ T cells sorted from blood, sampled in a trial of the OX40 agonist ivuxolimab. The receptor set was obtained from an adult with an advanced solid tumor such as melanoma, head and neck, liver or kidney cancer. Both conserved end residues are part of each CDR3. D genes are given only for firm matches. Clone sizes are given selectively: once, few, many, or a class where the clone is expanded.

d_call j_call clone_size cdr3_length v_call cdr3_aa cdr3_nt
. TRBJ2-7 . 15 TRBV5-1 CASSLTGAIYYEQYF TGCGCCAGCAGCCTGACTGGGGCAATATACTACGAGCAGTACTTC
TRBD2 TRBJ2-2 . 12 TRBV6-5 CASSAGDGELFF TGTGCCAGCAGTGCGGGAGACGGGGAGCTGTTTTTT
. TRBJ2-3 . 17 TRBV19 CASSIGRGLPNTDTQYF TGTGCCAGTAGTATAGGCAGAGGACTACCTAACACAGATACGCAGTATTTT
. TRBJ1-5 . 14 TRBV6-1 CASSEGWEGQPQHF TGTGCCAGCAGTGAAGGCTGGGAAGGGCAGCCCCAGCATTTT
. TRBJ2-5 once 14 TRBV18 CASSQEGGRETQYF TGTGCCAGCTCACAGGAAGGGGGACGAGAGACCCAGTACTTC
TRBD2 TRBJ2-2 . 14 TRBV11-3 CASSLGLAPGELFF TGTGCCAGCAGCCTAGGACTAGCCCCCGGGGAGCTGTTTTTT
TRBD2 TRBJ2-3 . 16 TRBV11-1 CASSLGGLAGTDTQYF TGTGCCAGCAGCTTAGGGGGACTAGCGGGCACAGATACGCAGTATTTT
. TRBJ1-3 . 14 TRBV5-8 CASSLFLAGNTIYF TGTGCCAGCAGCTTGTTCTTGGCTGGAAACACCATATATTTT
. TRBJ2-7 once 15 TRBV19 CASSIRGGPIYEQYF TGTGCCAGTAGTATTCGCGGAGGACCCATCTACGAGCAGTACTTC
. TRBJ1-5 . 12 TRBV5-5 CASGSGGQPQHF TGTGCCAGCGGATCGGGTGGTCAGCCCCAGCATTTT
. TRBJ2-5 . 14 TRBV5-1 CASTPGGPEETQYF TGCGCCAGCACACCCGGCGGACCGGAGGAGACCCAGTACTTC
. TRBJ2-3 . 14 TRBV10-3 CAISERMTSDTQYF TGTGCCATCAGTGAACGGATGACCTCAGATACGCAGTATTTT
. TRBJ2-1 . 18 TRBV7-9 CASSLRQGGPGSYNEQFF TGTGCCAGCAGCCTACGACAGGGAGGGCCAGGGTCCTACAATGAGCAGTTCTTC
TRBD2 TRBJ2-3 . 16 TRBV11-2 CASSLGLAGGTDTQYF TGTGCCAGCAGCTTGGGACTAGCGGGGGGCACAGATACGCAGTATTTT
. TRBJ2-7 few 16 TRBV11-3 CASSPGLREISYEQYF TGTGCCAGCAGCCCAGGACTGCGCGAGATCTCCTACGAGCAGTACTTC
TRBD2 TRBJ2-1 . 15 TRBV28 CASRPSGRAYNEQFF TGTGCCAGCAGACCTAGCGGGAGGGCCTACAATGAGCAGTTCTTC
. TRBJ2-3 . 12 TRBV7-2 CASSPRERTQYF TGTGCCAGCAGCCCTAGAGAGCGTACGCAGTATTTT
. TRBJ1-2 . 13 TRBV6-5 CASSYAGSYGYTF TGTGCCAGCAGTTACGCAGGGTCCTATGGCTACACCTTC
. TRBJ2-2 . 17 TRBV28 CASSLWLGPANTGELFF TGTGCCAGCAGTTTATGGCTCGGGCCAGCGAACACCGGGGAGCTGTTTTTT
TRBD2 TRBJ2-7 . 14 TRBV19 CASTSSSGSYEQYF TGTGCCTCAACCTCGTCCAGCGGGAGTTACGAGCAGTACTTC
. TRBJ2-1 . 13 TRBV28 CASSRPPVDEQFF TGTGCCAGCAGCCGCCCCCCCGTAGATGAGCAGTTCTTC
TRBD2 TRBJ2-7 once 16 TRBV29-1 CSVEGVSGRPRGEQYF TGCAGCGTTGAAGGTGTTAGCGGGAGGCCTCGTGGTGAGCAGTACTTC
. TRBJ2-2 . 14 TRBV6-1 CASSDRPPTGELFF TGTGCCAGCAGTGATCGACCCCCTACCGGGGAGCTGTTTTTT
TRBD2 TRBJ2-1 . 14 TRBV7-9 CASRQSGIDNEQFF TGTGCCAGCAGACAAAGCGGGATCGACAATGAGCAGTTCTTC
. TRBJ2-5 . 15 TRBV18 CASSPFNGQKETQYF TGTGCCAGCTCACCATTCAACGGCCAGAAAGAGACCCAGTACTTC
. TRBJ1-2 . 13 TRBV7-3 CASSLSRGYGYTF TGTGCCAGCAGCTTGTCCCGAGGGTATGGCTACACCTTC
TRBD2 TRBJ2-1 . 15 TRBV2 CASSLAGGRGYEQFF TGTGCCAGCAGCCTAGCGGGAGGGCGTGGTTATGAGCAGTTCTTC
. TRBJ2-7 . 13 TRBV29-1 CSVWARNAYEQYF TGCAGCGTGTGGGCCCGAAACGCCTACGAGCAGTACTTC
TRBD2 TRBJ2-1 once 17 TRBV19 CASSMSGTSGRYNEQFF TGTGCCAGTAGTATGTCGGGCACTAGCGGGAGATACAATGAGCAGTTCTTC
. TRBJ2-7 . 13 TRBV5-1 CASSPTSSYEQYF TGCGCCAGCAGCCCTACTAGCTCCTACGAGCAGTACTTC
. TRBJ2-7 once 12 TRBV6-5 CASSRDSPEQYF TGTGCCAGCAGCCGCGACAGTCCCGAGCAGTACTTC
TRBD2 TRBJ2-7 . 14 TRBV6-5 CASRQGLAGAEQYF TGTGCCAGCAGACAAGGACTAGCGGGAGCCGAGCAGTACTTC
. TRBJ2-1 . 15 TRBV4-3 CASSQDAGTNNEQFF TGCGCCAGCAGCCAAGATGCCGGGACAAACAATGAGCAGTTCTTC
. TRBJ2-3 once 15 TRBV7-3 CASSPRGRGLVTQYF TGTGCCAGCAGCCCCCGGGGACGGGGGTTGGTTACGCAGTATTTT
TRBD2 TRBJ2-4 . 18 TRBV5-1 CASSFELAGGGVANIQYF TGCGCCAGCAGCTTCGAACTAGCGGGAGGCGGCGTAGCCAACATTCAGTACTTC
TRBD2 TRBJ2-1 . 16 TRBV19 CASSISASGSLGEQFF TGTGCCAGTAGTATCTCGGCTAGCGGGAGTTTAGGTGAGCAGTTCTTC
. TRBJ1-2 . 15 TRBV27 CASSLVGAGNYGYTF TGTGCCAGCAGTTTGGTGGGGGCAGGTAACTATGGCTACACCTTC
. TRBJ2-1 . 16 TRBV29-1 CSVVRGGAQRYNEQFF TGCAGCGTTGTCCGAGGGGGGGCCCAGCGTTACAATGAGCAGTTCTTC
. TRBJ1-1 . 11 TRBV2 CASRMRTEAFF TGTGCCAGCAGAATGAGGACTGAAGCTTTCTTT
. TRBJ1-4 . 12 TRBV6-5 CATRRGSEKLFF TGTGCCACCAGACGAGGCAGTGAAAAACTGTTTTTT
TRBD1 TRBJ1-5 once 15 TRBV15 CATSEPGQQNQPQHF TGTGCCACCAGCGAGCCGGGACAGCAGAATCAGCCCCAGCATTTT
TRBD1 TRBJ2-3 . 17 TRBV7-9 CASSLIFGQGATDTQYF TGTGCCAGCAGCTTAATCTTCGGACAGGGGGCCACAGATACGCAGTATTTT
TRBD1 TRBJ2-2 . 15 TRBV9 CASSARQGRTGELFF TGTGCCAGCAGCGCCAGACAGGGAAGGACCGGGGAGCTGTTTTTT
. TRBJ1-4 . 14 TRBV7-6 CASSLRPTNEKLFF TGTGCCAGCAGCTTAAGGCCGACTAATGAAAAACTGTTTTTT
. TRBJ2-4 . 13 TRBV2 CASSEDTPRIQYF TGTGCCAGCAGTGAGGACACGCCGCGCATTCAGTACTTC
TRBD2 TRBJ2-1 once 16 TRBV6-6 CASSFGLAGGNDEQFF TGTGCCAGCAGTTTCGGACTAGCGGGAGGGAACGATGAGCAGTTCTTC
. TRBJ1-5 . 12 TRBV2 CASSGHLQPQHF TGTGCCAGCTCGGGACACCTTCAGCCCCAGCATTTT
TRBD1 TRBJ2-1 . 13 TRBV12-5 CASGPRQGNEQFF TGTGCTAGTGGTCCTCGACAGGGCAATGAGCAGTTCTTC
TRBD2 TRBJ2-7 . 15 TRBV28 CASSFSGRSSYEQYF TGTGCCAGCAGTTTCTCCGGGAGGAGCTCCTACGAGCAGTACTTC
. TRBJ1-1 . 16 TRBV6-6 CASSLTGVRGNTEAFF TGTGCCAGCAGCCTTACGGGGGTGAGGGGGAACACTGAAGCTTTCTTT